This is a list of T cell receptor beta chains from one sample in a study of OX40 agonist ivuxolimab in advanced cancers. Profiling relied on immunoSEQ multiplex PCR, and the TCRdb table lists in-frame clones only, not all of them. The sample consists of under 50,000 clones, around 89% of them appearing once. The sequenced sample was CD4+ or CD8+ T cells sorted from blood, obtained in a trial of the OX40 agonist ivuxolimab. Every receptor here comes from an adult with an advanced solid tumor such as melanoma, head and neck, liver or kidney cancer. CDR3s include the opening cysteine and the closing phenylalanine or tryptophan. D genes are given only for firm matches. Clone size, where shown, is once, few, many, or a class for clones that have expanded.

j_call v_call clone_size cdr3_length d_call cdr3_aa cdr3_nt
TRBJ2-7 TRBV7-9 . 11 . CASSAPNEQYF TGTGCCAGCAGCGCCCCTAACGAGCAGTACTTC
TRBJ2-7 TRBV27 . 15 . CASSLRRGNTYEQYF TGTGCCAGCAGTTTACGGCGTGGGAATACCTACGAGCAGTACTTC
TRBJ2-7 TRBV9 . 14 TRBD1 CASSVGGTAYEQYF TGTGCCAGCAGCGTAGGGGGGACAGCCTACGAGCAGTACTTC
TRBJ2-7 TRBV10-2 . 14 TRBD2 CASSDISGAYEQYF TGCGCCAGCAGTGACATTAGCGGGGCCTACGAGCAGTACTTC
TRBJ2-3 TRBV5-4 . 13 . CASSFGGTDTQYF TGTGCCAGCAGCTTTGGTGGCACAGATACGCAGTATTTT
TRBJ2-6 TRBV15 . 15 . CATSRDGSGANVLTF TGTGCCACCAGCAGAGATGGCTCTGGGGCCAACGTCCTGACTTTC
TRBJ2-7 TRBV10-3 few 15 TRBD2 CAISEGTSGNYEQYF TGTGCCATCAGTGAAGGGACTAGCGGGAACTACGAGCAGTACTTC
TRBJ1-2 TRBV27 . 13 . CASSGGPGEGYTF TGTGCCAGCAGCGGGGGCCCGGGTGAGGGCTACACCTTC
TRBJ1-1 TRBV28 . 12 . CASSPGVTEAFF TGTGCCAGCAGTCCTGGAGTCACTGAAGCTTTCTTT
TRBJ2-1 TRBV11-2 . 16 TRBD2 CASSFVGRGPYNEQFF TGTGCCAGCAGCTTTGTAGGGAGGGGACCCTACAATGAGCAGTTCTTC
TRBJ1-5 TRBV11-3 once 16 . CASSLETGERNQPQHF TGTGCCAGCAGCTTAGAAACGGGGGAACGCAATCAGCCCCAGCATTTT
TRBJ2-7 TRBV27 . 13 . CASSWQGGYEQYF TGTGCCAGCAGTTGGCAGGGTGGGTACGAGCAGTACTTC
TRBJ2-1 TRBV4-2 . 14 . CASSHLLSVNEQFF TGTGCCAGCAGCCATCTCCTTAGCGTCAATGAGCAGTTCTTC
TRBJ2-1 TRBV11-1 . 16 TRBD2 CASSSSGLAGVNEQFF TGTGCCAGCAGCTCATCGGGACTAGCGGGAGTCAATGAGCAGTTCTTC
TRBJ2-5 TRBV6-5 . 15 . CAFPRSRTNQETQYF TGTGCCTTCCCCCGGAGCCGCACCAACCAAGAGACCCAGTACTTC
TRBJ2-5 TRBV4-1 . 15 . CASSQDVLGGETQYF TGCGCCAGCAGCCAAGATGTCCTGGGTGGGGAGACCCAGTACTTC
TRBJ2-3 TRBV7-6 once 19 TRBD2 CASSGPIGTSGGSTDTQYF TGTGCCAGCAGCGGACCGATCGGGACTAGCGGGGGATCCACAGATACGCAGTATTTT
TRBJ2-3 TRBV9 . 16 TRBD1 CASSPETGGRADTQYF TGTGCCAGCAGCCCAGAGACAGGGGGCCGGGCGGATACGCAGTATTTT
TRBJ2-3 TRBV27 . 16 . CASSSPQGRGTDTQYF TGTGCCAGCAGTTCGCCACAGGGTAGGGGCACAGATACGCAGTATTTT
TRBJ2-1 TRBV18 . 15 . CASSPITLPGNEQFF TGTGCCAGCTCACCAATTACGCTTCCGGGAAATGAGCAGTTCTTC
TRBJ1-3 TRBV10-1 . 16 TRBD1 CANPSRDRGPRNTIYF TGCGCCAACCCGTCCCGGGACAGGGGGCCTCGAAACACCATATATTTT
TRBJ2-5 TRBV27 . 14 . CASSPYRNQETQYF TGTGCCAGCAGTCCCTACAGAAACCAAGAGACCCAGTACTTC
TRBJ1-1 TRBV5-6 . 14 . CASSHRDKLTEAFF TGTGCCAGCAGCCACCGGGACAAGTTAACTGAAGCTTTCTTT
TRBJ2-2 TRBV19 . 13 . CASSLSGAGELFF TGTGCCAGTAGTTTGTCGGGGGCCGGGGAGCTGTTTTTT
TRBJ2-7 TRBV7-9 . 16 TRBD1 CASSLGQGPSSYEQYF TGTGCCAGCAGCTTAGGACAGGGGCCGAGCTCCTACGAGCAGTACTTC
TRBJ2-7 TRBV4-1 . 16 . CASSQDVRASSYEQYF TGCGCCAGCAGCCAAGATGTAAGGGCGAGTTCCTACGAGCAGTACTTC
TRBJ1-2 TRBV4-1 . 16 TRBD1 CASSQGGGGTNYGYTF TGCGCCAGCAGCCAAGGGGGAGGGGGCACTAACTATGGCTACACCTTC
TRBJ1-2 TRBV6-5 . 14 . CASTLGGGNYGYTF TGTGCCAGCACTCTTGGGGGGGGGAACTATGGCTACACCTTC
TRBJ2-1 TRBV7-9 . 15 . CASSFSWGEGHEQFF TGTGCCAGCAGCTTTAGTTGGGGAGAGGGTCACGAGCAGTTCTTC
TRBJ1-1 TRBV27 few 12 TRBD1 CATWTGNTEAFF TGTGCCACGTGGACAGGGAACACTGAAGCTTTCTTT
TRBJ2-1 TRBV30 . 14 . CAWSAEGAYNEQFF TGTGCCTGGAGTGCCGAGGGGGCCTACAATGAGCAGTTCTTC
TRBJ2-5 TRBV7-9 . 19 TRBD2 CASSQTSTSGRADQETQYF TGTGCCAGCAGCCAAACCTCGACTAGCGGGAGGGCGGACCAAGAGACCCAGTACTTC
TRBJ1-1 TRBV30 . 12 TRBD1 CAWDRGNTEAFF TGTGCCTGGGACAGGGGGAACACTGAAGCTTTCTTT
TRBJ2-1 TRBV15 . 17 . CATSRAEGGRSYNEQFF TGTGCCACCAGCAGAGCTGAGGGGGGTAGGTCCTACAATGAGCAGTTCTTC
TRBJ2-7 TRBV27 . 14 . CASSGTNRFYEQYF TGTGCCAGCAGCGGGACAAACAGGTTCTACGAGCAGTACTTC
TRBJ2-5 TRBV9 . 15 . CASSSSRGGQETQYF TGTGCCAGCAGCTCAAGTAGGGGGGGACAGGAGACCCAGTACTTC
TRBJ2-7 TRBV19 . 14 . CASTASGSGYEQYF TGTGCCAGTACCGCGTCGGGGTCCGGATACGAGCAGTACTTC
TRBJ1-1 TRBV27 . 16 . CASSQPGRGGFIEAFF TGTGCCAGCAGTCAACCCGGGAGGGGAGGCTTCATAGAAGCTTTCTTT
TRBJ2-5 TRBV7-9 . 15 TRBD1 CAASTRDRKEETQYF TGTGCCGCATCAACCCGGGACAGGAAAGAAGAGACCCAGTACTTC
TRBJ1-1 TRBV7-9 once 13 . CASSKGADTEAFF TGTGCCAGCAGCAAAGGGGCGGACACTGAAGCTTTCTTT